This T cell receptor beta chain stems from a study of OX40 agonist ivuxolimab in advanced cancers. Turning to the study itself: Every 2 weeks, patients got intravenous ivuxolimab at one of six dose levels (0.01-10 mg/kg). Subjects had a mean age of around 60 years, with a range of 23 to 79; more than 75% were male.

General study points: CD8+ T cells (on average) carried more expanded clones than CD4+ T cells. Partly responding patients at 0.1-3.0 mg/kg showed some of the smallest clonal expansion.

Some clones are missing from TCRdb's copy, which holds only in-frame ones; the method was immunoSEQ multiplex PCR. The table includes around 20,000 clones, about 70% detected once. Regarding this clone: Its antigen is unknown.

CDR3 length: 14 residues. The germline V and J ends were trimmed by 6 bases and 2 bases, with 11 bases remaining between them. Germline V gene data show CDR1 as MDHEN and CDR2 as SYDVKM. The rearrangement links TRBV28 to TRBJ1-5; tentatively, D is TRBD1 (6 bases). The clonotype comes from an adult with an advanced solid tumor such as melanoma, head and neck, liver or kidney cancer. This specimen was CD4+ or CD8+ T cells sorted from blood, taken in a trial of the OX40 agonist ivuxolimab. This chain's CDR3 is CASRKAGGNQPQHF. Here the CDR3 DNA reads TGTGCCAGCAGAAAGGCAGGGGGCAATCAGCCCCAGCATTTT.